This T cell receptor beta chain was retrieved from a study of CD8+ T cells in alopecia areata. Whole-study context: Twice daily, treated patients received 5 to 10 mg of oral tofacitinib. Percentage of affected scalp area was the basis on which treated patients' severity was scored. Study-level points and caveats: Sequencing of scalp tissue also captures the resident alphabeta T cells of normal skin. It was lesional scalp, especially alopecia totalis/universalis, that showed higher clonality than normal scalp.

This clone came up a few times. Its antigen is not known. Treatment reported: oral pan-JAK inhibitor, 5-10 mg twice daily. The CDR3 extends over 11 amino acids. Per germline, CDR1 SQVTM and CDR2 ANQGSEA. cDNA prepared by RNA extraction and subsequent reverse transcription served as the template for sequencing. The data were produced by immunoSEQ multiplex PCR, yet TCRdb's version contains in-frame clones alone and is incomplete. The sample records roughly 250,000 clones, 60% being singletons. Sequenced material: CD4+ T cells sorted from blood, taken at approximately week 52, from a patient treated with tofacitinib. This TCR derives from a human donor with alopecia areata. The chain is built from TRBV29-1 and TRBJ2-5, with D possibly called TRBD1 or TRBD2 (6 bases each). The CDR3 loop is CSGGREETQYF. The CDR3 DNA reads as TGCAGTGGGGGGCGTGAAGAGACCCAGTACTTC.